One sample yielded the 25 T cell receptor beta chains listed below, sequenced in a study of blood T cells in healthy people across ages (dated by TCRdb to the mid-2010s). Libraries were made using 5' RACE. For sequencing, an Illumina HiSeq 2500 was employed. A second PCR of about 7 to 12 cycles was run with a J-beta primer mix and a sample-barcoded 5' primer. Starting from the raw public reads, TCRdb applied fastp trimming at Q25, assembled clones with MiXCR and retained in-frame beta chains. Under each unique CDR3 protein, matching rows form one entry showing the most common genes and DNA. This sample is represented by about 1.6 million distinct CDR3 sequences; about 35% of them were singletons. Clones ranked in the top ten supply roughly 12% of the sample. Material: blood. The receptors stem from a woman in her thirties in good health.

This clonotype was observed at least ten times. The chain couples TRBV20-1 to TRBJ2-1, with TRBD2 identical over 10 bases. Trimming took 0 bases from V and 10 from J; bases not matched to a gene: 12. The CDR3 covers 16 residues. CDR1 DFQATT and CDR2 SNEGSKA come from the germline V gene (reference sequence). CDR3 DNA: TGCAGTGCTAGAGATCCCCGGCTAGCGGGGGCGGGGGAGCAGTTCTTC. Amino acids: CSARDPRLAGAGEQFF.

This chain connects TRBV12-3 or TRBV12-4 to TRBJ2-3, with D possibly TRBD2 on 6 matching bases. The germline V and J ends were trimmed by 7 bases and 4 bases, with 12 bases remaining between them. The CDR3 is 13 residues long. This CDR3 reads CASTKRAPDTQYF. The CDR3 coding sequence is TGTGCCAGCACTAAGCGGGCCCCAGATACGCAGTATTTT.

This clonotype came up a few times. The V call is TRBV29-1, the J call TRBJ2-5; tentative D call: TRBD2 (7 bases). The V gene lost 1 base and the J gene lost 5 bases, with 17 bases spanning the gap. The CDR3 spans 15 residues. Germline values: CDR1 SQVTM, CDR2 ANQGSEA. The CDR3 here is CSVEVGGGRSETQYF. CDR3 DNA sequence: TGCAGCGTTGAAGTAGGGGGGGGTAGGTCGGAGACCCAGTACTTC.

The chain employs TRBV27 and TRBJ2-5; tentatively, D is TRBD1 (6 bases). Germline CDR1 and CDR2: MNHEY and SMNVEV (reference sequence). V gave up 3 bases and J gave up 2 bases, with 10 bases separating them. The CDR3 runs to 14 residues. CDR3 residues: CASSFRGPQETQYF. CDR3 DNA: TGTGCCAGCAGTTTCAGGGGCCCACAAGAGACCCAGTACTTC.

The chain employs TRBV21-1 and TRBJ1-6; the table's D call, TRBD1, has no DNA check behind it. TRBV21-1 is reported as a pseudogene. The CDR3 contains 16 residues. The CDR3 DNA is TGTGCCAGCAGCAAGGTGGGGCAGGGTCATAATTCACCCCTCCACTTT. Protein sequence: CASSKVGQGHNSPLHF.

V usage is TRBV7-9 and J usage is TRBJ2-1, with 8 bases matching TRBD1. The CDR3 loop spans 17 amino acids. Germline CDR1 and CDR2: SEHNR and FQNEAQ (reference sequence). V lost 5 bases to trimming and J lost 0 bases; unmatched junction nucleotides: 9. The CDR3 here is CASSLWTGRSSYNEQFF. The CDR3 DNA sequence: TGTGCCAGCAGCCTATGGACAGGGCGTAGCTCCTACAATGAGCAGTTCTTC.

This clonotype turned up a few times. The chain links TRBV5-1 to TRBJ1-2, with D perhaps TRBD1 (5 bases). The V gene lost 0 bases and the J gene lost 6 bases, with 12 bases spanning the gap. The CDR3 runs to 14 residues. The germline V gene has CDR1 SGHRS and CDR2 YFSETQ. The CDR3 spells CASSLVSGGDGYTF. The CDR3 DNA sequence: TGCGCCAGCAGCTTGGTTTCCGGGGGTGATGGCTACACCTTC.

The chain couples TRBV3-1 to TRBJ1-1; D might be TRBD1 (5 bases). The CDR3 extends over 16 amino acids. Trimming took off 1 base at V and 0 bases at J, with 12 bases between the two ends. From germline, CDR1 is LGHDT and CDR2 YNNKEL (reference sequence). This CDR3 reads CASSQGRGGMNTEAFF. The DNA of the CDR3 is TGTGCCAGCAGCCAAGGAAGGGGTGGGATGAACACTGAAGCTTTCTTT.

The V call is TRBV5-1, the J call TRBJ2-5; a weak D match, TRBD1 (5 bases). The V end lost 0 bases, the J end lost 5 bases, and 11 bases lay between the germline ends. The CDR3 loop spans 14 amino acids. Germline CDR1 SGHRS, CDR2 YFSETQ. CDR3 sequence: CASSLAQGMETQYF. The CDR3 bases are TGCGCCAGCAGCTTGGCGCAGGGAATGGAGACCCAGTACTTC.

The table lists this clonotype with a few counts. The rearrangement links TRBV7-8 to TRBJ1-2, with D possibly being TRBD1 (5 bases). CDR1 SGHVS and CDR2 FQNEAQ come from the germline V gene. The V end was cut by 6 bases, the J end by 5 bases, with 16 bases between. The CDR3 runs 14 residues. This chain's CDR3 is CASSLSGFKYGYTF. The CDR3 DNA follows: TGTGCCAGCAGTCTCTCAGGGTTTAAATATGGCTACACCTTC.

The chain links TRBV20-1 to TRBJ2-1; 9 bases match TRBD1. CDR1 is DFQATT, CDR2 SNEGSKA, per germline (reference sequence). The CDR3 spans 14 residues. With 5 bases clipped from V and 9 bases from J, the junction kept 11 bases outside the gene matches. As DNA, the CDR3 is TGCAGTGCTGCCGGGACAGGGTTAGGCGGTGAGCAGTTCTTC. This sequence encodes CSAAGTGLGGEQFF.

On this clonotype: Compared with germline, one end of the junction differs, possibly owing to a read error. This chain joins TRBV6-1 and TRBJ2-1; D is unresolved. This CDR3 contains 12 residues. The germline CDR1 and CDR2 sequences are MNHNS and SASEGT. The CDR3 DNA follows: TGTGCCAGCGGTGATTGGGACAATGAGCAGTTCTTC. Its translation: CASGDWDNEQFF.

This clonotype has only one observation. The chain couples TRBV12-3 or TRBV12-4 to TRBJ2-4; perhaps TRBD2 as D (6 bases). Matching the DNA end better, TRBJ2-7 makes the J call doubtful. The CDR3 is made up of 14 amino acids. CDR3 sequence (DNA): TGTGCCAGCAGTATGGGACTGAACTCCTACGAGCAGTACTTC. It is translated as CASSMGLNSYEQYF.

This clonotype was found once. The chain links TRBV5-1 to TRBJ2-1; perhaps TRBD2 as D (8 bases). Germline loops: CDR1 SGHRS, CDR2 YFSETQ. The CDR3 sequence is 17 residues long. Deletions cut 4 bases from V and 1 base from J, with 18 bases between. CDR3 nucleotide sequence: TGCGCCAGCAGCAGACTAGCGAGGGGGCCATCCTACAATGAGCAGTTCTTC. Residues: CASSRLARGPSYNEQFF.

This rearrangement joins TRBV29-1 to TRBJ1-2, with D unresolved. CDR3 size: 16 residues. CDR1 is SQVTM and CDR2 is ANQGSEA in the germline V gene. The V end was cut by 2 bases, the J end by 4 bases, with 20 bases between. This CDR3 reads CSVEKSSGPSPYGYTF. As DNA, the CDR3 is TGCAGCGTTGAAAAAAGTTCGGGCCCTTCTCCCTATGGCTACACCTTC.

As concerns this clonotype: A read error may account for a junction end that differs from germline. The rearrangement links TRBV7-2 to TRBJ2-1; D ambiguous. This CDR3 spans 15 amino acids. Germline V gives CDR1 SGHTA, CDR2 FQGNSA. DNA of the CDR3: TGTGCCAGCAGCCAGCGCCCCGGGCGGTACAGTGAGCAGTTCTTC. Translating it yields CASSQRPGRYSEQFF.

The chain links TRBV4-1 to TRBJ1-5; no clear D gene. CDR1 is MGHRA, CDR2 YSYEKL, per germline. The V end lost 4 bases, the J end lost 8 bases, and 12 bases lay between the germline ends. The CDR3 covers 13 residues. CDR3 coding DNA: TGCGCCAGCAGCCCAAGCCAGAGGGAGCCCCAGCATTTT. The encoded protein is CASSPSQREPQHF.

This clonotype was seen a few times. The chain carries TRBV7-6 and TRBJ2-1, with 8 bases that match TRBD2. The CDR3 is 16 residues long. Germline V gives CDR1 SGHVS, CDR2 FNYEAQ. With 0 bases clipped from V and 2 bases from J, the junction kept 3 bases outside the gene matches. The CDR3 sequence is CASSLASSGPYNEQFF. The CDR3 nucleotides read TGTGCCAGCAGCTTAGCATCTAGCGGGCCCTACAATGAGCAGTTCTTC.

V and J are TRBV5-1 and TRBJ1-1, with TRBD1 as a possible D gene (6 bases). The CDR3 has 14 amino acids. The germline V and J ends were trimmed by 6 bases and 0 bases, with 12 bases remaining between them. From germline, CDR1 is SGHRS and CDR2 YFSETQ. This chain's CDR3 is CASNEGVLNTEAFF. The CDR3 nucleotides are TGCGCCAGCAACGAGGGGGTATTGAACACTGAAGCTTTCTTT. The whole variable domain, filled in from reference TRBV5-1 and TRBJ1-1, reads KAGVTQTPRYLIKTRGQQVTLSCSPISGHRSVSWYQQTPGQGLQFLFEYFSETQRNKGNFPGRFSGRQFSNSRSEMNVSTLELGDSALYLCASNEGVLNTEAFFGQGTRLTVV.

The chain recombines TRBV12-3 or TRBV12-4 with TRBJ2-1, with TRBD2 matching 8 bases. This CDR3 is built from 15 residues. The junction had 5 bases not matched to a gene; V was cut back by 3 bases and J by 4 bases. The CDR3 here is CASSLRGVGYNEQFF. The CDR3 DNA reads TGTGCCAGCAGTTTGCGGGGGGTGGGTTACAATGAGCAGTTCTTC.

A remark on this clonotype: Compared with germline, one end of the junction differs, possibly owing to a read error. V usage is TRBV12-3 or TRBV12-4 and J usage is TRBJ1-2, with D perhaps TRBD1 (6 bases). The CDR3 runs 14 residues. CDR3 residues: CASGLQGSNGGYTF. The CDR3 region has the DNA TGTGCCAGCGGTTTGCAGGGGTCTAACGGTGGCTACACCTTC.

The chain recombines TRBV6-6 with TRBJ2-3, with TRBD2 matching over 8 bases. After removal of 2 bases from V and 2 bases from J, the junction contained 3 bases not matched to a gene. CDR1 and CDR2 (germline): MNHNY, SVGAGI (reference sequence). The CDR3 sequence is 15 residues long. The CDR3 DNA sequence: TGTGCCAGCAGTTACAGCGGGGGTTACACAGATACGCAGTATTTT. Protein product: CASSYSGGYTDTQYF.

The chain couples TRBV5-1 to TRBJ1-4; no firm D call. The length of the CDR3 is 17 residues. Trimming removed 1 base from V and 3 bases from J, with 16 bases in between. Germline values: CDR1 SGHRS, CDR2 YFSETQ. The CDR3 loop is CASSLSYKASANEKLFF. The DNA of the CDR3 is TGCGCCAGCAGCTTGTCTTACAAGGCCTCGGCTAATGAAAAACTGTTTTTT. The whole variable domain, remainder taken from reference TRBV5-1 and TRBJ1-4, is KAGVTQTPRYLIKTRGQQVTLSCSPISGHRSVSWYQQTPGQGLQFLFEYFSETQRNKGNFPGRFSGRQFSNSRSEMNVSTLELGDSALYLCASSLSYKASANEKLFFGSGTQLSVL.

CDR3 bases: TGTGCCAGCCGAGGGGGAAACTACGAGCAGTACTTC. Translated: CASRGGNYEQYF. The chain is built from TRBV28 and TRBJ2-5, with TRBD1 as a possible D gene (6 bases). The end of the DNA fits TRBJ2-7 better, so the J call may be wrong. The CDR3 is made up of 12 amino acids. Germline CDR1 reads MDHEN; CDR2 reads SYDVKM.

This chain connects TRBV7-9 to TRBJ2-5, with 9 bases aligning to TRBD1. The CDR3 consists of 18 residues. Germline lookup yields CDR1 SEHNR and CDR2 FQNEAQ (reference sequence). V gave up 5 bases and J gave up 4 bases; unmatched junction bases: 17. Written as DNA, the CDR3 is TGTGCCAGCAGCCCAACGGGCCGACAGGGGGGTCTCCGAGAGACCCAGTACTTC. Translating it yields CASSPTGRQGGLRETQYF.